A selection of T cell receptor beta chains follows, all from one sample in a study of human T cells and chemical hapten exposure. TCRdb independently ran MiXCR on the RACE reads; one entry per CDR3 protein. Of approximately 84,000 distinct CDR3 sequences listed, roughly 12% were seen once; the top ten hold 1.6%. The specimen was whole blood, collected in connection with sensitization to the hapten diphenylcyclopropenone (DPC). The receptor source for this set is a man aged 18 to 30 with alopecia areata. Some clones in this sample may be carry-over from other donors' samples. The CDR3 runs from the conserved cysteine through the conserved F or W. A D gene is named only where the DNA matches it firmly. Only part of the rows carry a size: once, few, many, or a class if the clone is expanded.

J	D	V	size	CDR3	DNA
TRBJ1-2	.	TRBV3-1	few	CASSQDLGVDYGYTF	TGTGCCAGCAGCCAAGATTTGGGGGTAGACTATGGCTACACCTTC
TRBJ1-1	.	TRBV15	.	CATSFGQNTEAFF	TGTGCCACCAGCTTTGGACAGAACACTGAAGCTTTCTTT
TRBJ2-2	.	TRBV12-3/TRBV12-4	.	CASSLRQANTGELFF	TGTGCCAGCAGTTTGAGGCAAGCTAACACCGGGGAGCTGTTTTTT
TRBJ2-1	TRBD2	TRBV4-1	few	CASSLTGLVPDEQFF	TGCGCCAGCAGCCTTACGGGACTAGTACCTGATGAGCAGTTCTTC
TRBJ2-2	TRBD2	TRBV19	.	CASRLATNTGELFF	TGTGCCTCAAGACTAGCGACGAACACCGGGGAGCTGTTTTTT
TRBJ1-5	.	TRBV19	few	CASIAGPWGNQPQHF	TGTGCCAGTATAGCAGGTCCATGGGGCAATCAGCCCCAGCATTTT
TRBJ2-1	TRBD2	TRBV4-3	.	CASSHEGRGRVNEQFF	TGCGCCAGCAGCCATGAGGGGAGGGGCCGGGTCAATGAGCAGTTCTTC
TRBJ2-7	.	TRBV7-3	few	CASSSGPKVEQYF	TGTGCCAGCAGTTCCGGGCCTAAGGTAGAACAGTACTTC
TRBJ1-1	.	TRBV7-2	few	CASSLRQGYTEAFF	TGTGCCAGCAGCTTAAGGCAGGGCTACACTGAAGCTTTCTTT
TRBJ1-3	.	TRBV6-2/TRBV6-3	many	CASSSRGNTIYF	TGTGCCAGCAGTTCCAGAGGAAACACCATATATTTT
TRBJ2-7	TRBD1	TRBV28	.	CASSRTGYEQYF	TGTGCCAGCAGCCGGACAGGTTACGAGCAGTACTTC
TRBJ2-2	TRBD1	TRBV7-9	few	CASSLQDRGTGELFF	TGTGCCAGCAGCTTACAAGACAGGGGCACCGGGGAGCTGTTTTTT
TRBJ2-2	.	TRBV11-2	many	CASSRLGIIAGELFF	TGTGCCAGCAGCAGACTAGGTATTATCGCCGGGGAGCTGTTTTTT
TRBJ1-1	TRBD1	TRBV7-9	few	CASRSLRDRGTEAFF	TGTGCCAGCAGATCACTCCGGGACAGGGGCACTGAAGCTTTCTTT
TRBJ1-2	.	TRBV16	few	CASSQSQTNYGYTF	TGTGCCAGCAGCCAAAGCCAGACTAACTATGGCTACACCTTC
TRBJ2-1	.	TRBV3-1	.	CASSFRPGRSYNEQFF	TGTGCCAGCAGCTTCCGTCCGGGACGGTCGTACAATGAGCAGTTCTTC